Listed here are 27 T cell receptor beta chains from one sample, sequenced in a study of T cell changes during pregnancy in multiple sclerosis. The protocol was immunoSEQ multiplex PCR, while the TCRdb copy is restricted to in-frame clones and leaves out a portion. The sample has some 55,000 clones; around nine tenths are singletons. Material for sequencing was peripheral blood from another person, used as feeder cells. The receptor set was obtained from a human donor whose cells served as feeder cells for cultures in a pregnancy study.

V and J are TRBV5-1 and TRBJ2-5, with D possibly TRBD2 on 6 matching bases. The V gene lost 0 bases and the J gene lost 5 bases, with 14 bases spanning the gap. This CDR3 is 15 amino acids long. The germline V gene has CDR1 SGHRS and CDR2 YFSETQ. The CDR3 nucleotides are TGCGCCAGCAGCTTGGGCGGGGTTGGGTCGGAGACCCAGTACTTC. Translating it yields CASSLGGVGSETQYF.

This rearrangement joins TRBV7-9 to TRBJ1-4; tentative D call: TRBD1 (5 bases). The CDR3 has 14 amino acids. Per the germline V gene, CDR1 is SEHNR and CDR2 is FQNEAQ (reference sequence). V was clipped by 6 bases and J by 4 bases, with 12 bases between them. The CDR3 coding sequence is TGTGCCAGCAGACCCGGGGGTTTTAATGAAAAACTGTTTTTT. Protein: CASRPGGFNEKLFF.

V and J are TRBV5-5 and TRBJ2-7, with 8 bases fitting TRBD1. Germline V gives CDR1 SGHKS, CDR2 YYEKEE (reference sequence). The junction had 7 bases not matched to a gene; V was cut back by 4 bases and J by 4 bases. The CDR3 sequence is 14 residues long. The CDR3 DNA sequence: TGTGCCAGCAGCCCTAGGACAGGGTTGTACGAGCAGTACTTC. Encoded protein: CASSPRTGLYEQYF.

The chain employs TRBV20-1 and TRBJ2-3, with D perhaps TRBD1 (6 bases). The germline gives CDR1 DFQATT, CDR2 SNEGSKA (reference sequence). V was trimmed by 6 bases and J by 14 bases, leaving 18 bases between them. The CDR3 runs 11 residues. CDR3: CSAGPGQPSYF. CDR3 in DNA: TGCAGTGCCGGACCGGGACAACCGTCGTATTTT.

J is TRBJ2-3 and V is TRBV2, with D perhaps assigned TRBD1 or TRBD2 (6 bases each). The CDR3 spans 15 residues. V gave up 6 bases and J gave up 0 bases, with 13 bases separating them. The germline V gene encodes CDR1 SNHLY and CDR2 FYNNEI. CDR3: CASSPVGGSTDTQYF. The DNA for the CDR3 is TGTGCCAGCAGCCCCGTAGGGGGGAGCACAGATACGCAGTATTTT.

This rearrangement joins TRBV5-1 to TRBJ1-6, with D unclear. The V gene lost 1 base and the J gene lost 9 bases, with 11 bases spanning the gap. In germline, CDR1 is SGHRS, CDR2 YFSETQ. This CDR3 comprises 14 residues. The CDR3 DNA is TGCGCCAGCAGCTTGCTTAGCTTTGGTTCACCCCTCCACTTT. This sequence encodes CASSLLSFGSPLHF.

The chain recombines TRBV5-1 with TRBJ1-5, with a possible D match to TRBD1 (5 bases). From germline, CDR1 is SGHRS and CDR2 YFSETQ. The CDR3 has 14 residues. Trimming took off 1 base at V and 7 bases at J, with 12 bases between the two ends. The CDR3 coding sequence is TGCGCCAGCAGCTTGTCGGGGGAAGGGCAGCCCCAGCATTTT. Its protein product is CASSLSGEGQPQHF.

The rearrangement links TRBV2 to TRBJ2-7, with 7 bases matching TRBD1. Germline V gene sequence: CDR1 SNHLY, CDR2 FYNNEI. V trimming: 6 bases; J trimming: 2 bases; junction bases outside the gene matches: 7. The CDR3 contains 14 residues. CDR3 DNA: TGTGCCAGCAGCCAGCAGGGGGACACCTACGAGCAGTACTTC. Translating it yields CASSQQGDTYEQYF.

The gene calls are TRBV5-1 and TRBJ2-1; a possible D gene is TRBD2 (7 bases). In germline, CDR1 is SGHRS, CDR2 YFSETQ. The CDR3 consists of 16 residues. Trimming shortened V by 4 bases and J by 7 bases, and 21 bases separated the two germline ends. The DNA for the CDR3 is TGCGCCAGCAGCCCGCTGGGGGGGGGCCAGAGGAATGAGCAGTTCTTC. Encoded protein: CASSPLGGGQRNEQFF.

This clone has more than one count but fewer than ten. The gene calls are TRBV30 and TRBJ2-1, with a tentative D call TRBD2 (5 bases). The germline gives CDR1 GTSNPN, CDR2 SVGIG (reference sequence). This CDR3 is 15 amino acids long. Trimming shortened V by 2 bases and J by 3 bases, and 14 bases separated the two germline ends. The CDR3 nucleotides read TGTGCCTGGAGTCGGGCGGGCGCACGCTACAATGAGCAGTTCTTC. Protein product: CAWSRAGARYNEQFF. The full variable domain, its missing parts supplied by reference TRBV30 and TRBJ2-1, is SQTIHQWPATLVQPVGSPLSLECTVEGTSNPNLYWYRQAAGRGLQLLFYSVGIGQISSEVPQNLSASRPQDRQFILSSKKLLLSDSGFYLCAWSRAGARYNEQFFGPGTRLTVL.

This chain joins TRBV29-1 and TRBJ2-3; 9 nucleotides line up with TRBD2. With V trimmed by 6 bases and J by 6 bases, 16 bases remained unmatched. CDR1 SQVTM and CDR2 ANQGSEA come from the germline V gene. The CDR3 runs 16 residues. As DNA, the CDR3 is TGCAGCGTGTCCCCGCCAGGGACTAGCACGCCGGATACGCAGTATTTT. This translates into CSVSPPGTSTPDTQYF.

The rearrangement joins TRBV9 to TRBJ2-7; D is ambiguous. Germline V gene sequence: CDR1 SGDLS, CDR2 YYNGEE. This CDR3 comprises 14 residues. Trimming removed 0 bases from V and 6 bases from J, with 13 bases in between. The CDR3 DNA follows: TGTGCCAGCAGCGTAGGACTCCATTGGAGCGAGCAGTACTTC. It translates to CASSVGLHWSEQYF.

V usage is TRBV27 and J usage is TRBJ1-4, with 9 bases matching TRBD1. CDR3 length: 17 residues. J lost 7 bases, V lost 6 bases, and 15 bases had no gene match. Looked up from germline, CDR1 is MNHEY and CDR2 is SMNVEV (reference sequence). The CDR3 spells CASRSRTGDASGEKLFF. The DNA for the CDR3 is TGTGCCAGCAGATCACGGACAGGGGATGCGTCGGGTGAAAAACTGTTTTTT.

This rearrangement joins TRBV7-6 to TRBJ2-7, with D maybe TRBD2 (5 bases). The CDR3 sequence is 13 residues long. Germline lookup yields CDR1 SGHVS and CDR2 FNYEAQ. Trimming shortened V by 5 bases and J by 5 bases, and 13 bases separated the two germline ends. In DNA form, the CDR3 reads TGTGCCAGCAGCCCACGGGCCGGGGACGAGCAGTACTTC. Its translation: CASSPRAGDEQYF. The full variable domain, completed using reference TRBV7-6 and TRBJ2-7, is GAGVSQSPRYKVTKRGQDVALRCDPISGHVSLYWYRQALGQGPEFLTYFNYEAQQDKSGLPNDRFSAERPEGSISTLTIQRTEQRDSAMYRCASSPRAGDEQYFGPGTRLTVT.

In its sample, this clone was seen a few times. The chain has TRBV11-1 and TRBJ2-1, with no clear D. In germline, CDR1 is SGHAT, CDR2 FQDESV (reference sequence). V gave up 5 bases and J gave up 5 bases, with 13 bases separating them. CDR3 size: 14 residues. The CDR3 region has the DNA TGTGCCAGCAGCAGGGTGGGGAACAACAATGAGCAGTTCTTC. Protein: CASSRVGNNNEQFF.

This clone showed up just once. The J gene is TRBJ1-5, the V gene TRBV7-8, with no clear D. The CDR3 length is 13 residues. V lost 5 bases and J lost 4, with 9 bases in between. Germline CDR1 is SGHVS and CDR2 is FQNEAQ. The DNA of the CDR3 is TGTGCCAGCAGCCCCGATAGGAATCAGCCCCAGCATTTT. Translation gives CASSPDRNQPQHF.

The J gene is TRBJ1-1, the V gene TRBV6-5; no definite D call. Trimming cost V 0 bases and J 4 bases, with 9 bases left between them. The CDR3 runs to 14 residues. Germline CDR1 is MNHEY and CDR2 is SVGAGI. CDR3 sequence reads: CASSYSRSSTEAFF. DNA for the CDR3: TGTGCCAGCAGTTACTCTAGATCGAGCACTGAAGCTTTCTTT.

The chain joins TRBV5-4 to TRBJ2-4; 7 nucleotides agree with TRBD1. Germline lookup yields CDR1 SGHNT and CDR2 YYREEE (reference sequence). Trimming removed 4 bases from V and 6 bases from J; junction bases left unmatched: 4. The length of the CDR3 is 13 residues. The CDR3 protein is CASSRDSPNIQYF. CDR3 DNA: TGTGCCAGCAGCCGGGACAGCCCAAACATTCAGTACTTC.

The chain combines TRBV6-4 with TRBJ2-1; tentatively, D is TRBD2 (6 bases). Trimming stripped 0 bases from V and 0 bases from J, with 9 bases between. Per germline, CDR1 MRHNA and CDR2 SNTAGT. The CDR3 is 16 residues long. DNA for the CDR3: TGTGCCAGCAGTGACTCGGCGGGAAGCTCCTACAATGAGCAGTTCTTC. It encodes CASSDSAGSSYNEQFF.

In DNA form, the CDR3 reads TGTGCCAGCAGCGGAACTGGAAACACCATATATTTT. As protein: CASSGTGNTIYF. The chain uses TRBV9 and TRBJ1-3; no firm D call. The CDR3 consists of 12 residues. Looked up from germline, CDR1 is SGDLS and CDR2 is YYNGEE. Between the trimmed V and J ends, which lost 3 bases and 2 bases, there was a span of 3 bases.

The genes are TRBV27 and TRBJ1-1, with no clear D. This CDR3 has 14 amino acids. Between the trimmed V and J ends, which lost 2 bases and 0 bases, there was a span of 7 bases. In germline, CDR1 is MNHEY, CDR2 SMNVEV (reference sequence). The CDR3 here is CASSLTVMNTEAFF. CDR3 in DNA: TGTGCCAGCAGTTTAACAGTCATGAACACTGAAGCTTTCTTT.

This CDR3 reads CASSFGTGPYEQYF. Here the CDR3 DNA reads TGTGCCAGCAGCTTCGGGACAGGTCCCTACGAGCAGTACTTC. This chain connects TRBV11-2 to TRBJ2-7; 8 nucleotides match TRBD1. Germline V gene lookup returns CDR1 SGHAT and CDR2 FQNNGV. V lost 3 bases to trimming and J lost 2 bases; unmatched junction nucleotides: 3. The CDR3 runs to 14 residues.

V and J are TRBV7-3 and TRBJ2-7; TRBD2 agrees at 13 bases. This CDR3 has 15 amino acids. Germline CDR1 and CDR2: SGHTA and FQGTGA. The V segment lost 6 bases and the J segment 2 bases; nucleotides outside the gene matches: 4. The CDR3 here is CASSRLAGGTYEQYF. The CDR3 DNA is TGTGCCAGCAGTAGACTAGCGGGAGGTACCTACGAGCAGTACTTC.

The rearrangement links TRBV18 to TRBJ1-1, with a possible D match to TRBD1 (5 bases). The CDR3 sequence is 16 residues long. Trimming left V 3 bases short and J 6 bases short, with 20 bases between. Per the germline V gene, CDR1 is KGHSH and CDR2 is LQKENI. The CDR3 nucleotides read TGTGCCAGCTCACCCCGGGAAGTAGGAGGGGTTCCTGAAGCTTTCTTT. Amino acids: CASSPREVGGVPEAFF.

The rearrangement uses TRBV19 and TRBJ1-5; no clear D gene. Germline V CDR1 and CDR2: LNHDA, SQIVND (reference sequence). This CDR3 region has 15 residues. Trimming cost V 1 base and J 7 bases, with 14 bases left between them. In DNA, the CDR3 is TGTGCCAGTAGTATAGGGGCCGAGGGAGGACAGCCCCAGCATTTT. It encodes CASSIGAEGGQPQHF. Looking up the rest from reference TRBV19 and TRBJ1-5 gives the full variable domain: DGGITQSPKYLFRKEGQNVTLSCEQNLNHDAMYWYRQDPGQGLRLIYYSQIVNDFQKGDIAEGYSVSREKKESFPLTVTSAQKNPTAFYLCASSIGAEGGQPQHFGDGTRLSIL.

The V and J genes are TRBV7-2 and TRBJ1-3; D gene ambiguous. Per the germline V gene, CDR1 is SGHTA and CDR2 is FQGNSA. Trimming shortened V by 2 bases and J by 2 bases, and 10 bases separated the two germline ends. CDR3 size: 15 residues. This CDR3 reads CASSLTPPPGNTIYF. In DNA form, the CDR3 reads TGTGCCAGCAGCTTAACCCCGCCGCCTGGAAACACCATATATTTT.

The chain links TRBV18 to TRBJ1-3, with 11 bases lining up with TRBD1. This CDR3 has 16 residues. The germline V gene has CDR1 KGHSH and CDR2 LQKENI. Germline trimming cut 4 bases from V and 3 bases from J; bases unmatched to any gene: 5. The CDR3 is CASSHLDRGHGNTIYF. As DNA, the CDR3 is TGTGCCAGCTCACATCTGGACAGGGGGCATGGAAACACCATATATTTT.